This T cell receptor (beta chain) comes out of a study of blood T cell repertoires in COVID-19. The CDR3 sequence is 13 residues long. V lost 4 bases and J 3 bases, leaving 10 bases between the germline ends. CDR1 and CDR2 (germline): MNHEY, SVGEGT. Generated by immunoSEQ multiplex PCR, the TCRdb table keeps only in-frame clones and is missing some. The table lists about 430,000 clones, around nine tenths of them singletons. The sequence came from a woman aged 18-29 years who had been exposed to COVID-19. V gene TRBV6-2 or TRBV6-3 combines with J gene TRBJ2-7, with D possibly TRBD1 on 6 matching bases. Specimen: PBMCs or T cells enriched from blood (not recorded which). The CDR3 loop is CASSFGGLYEQYF. The CDR3 DNA follows: TGTGCCAGCAGTTTTGGGGGCCTCTACGAGCAGTACTTC.